Below, one T cell receptor (beta chain) is given with its context. The data are from a study of blood T cell repertoires in COVID-19. Study details: Samples taken during acute and convalescent COVID-19 were collected in the United States, Italy and Spain. PBMCs, B-cell-depleted T cells, or T cells were the source of the cDNA or gDNA that made up the material.

The CDR3 contains 13 residues. Germline V gene sequence: CDR1 SGHNT, CDR2 YYREEE (reference sequence). Trimming removed 6 bases from V and 6 bases from J, with 15 bases in between. Authors' analysis steps: Amplification from reference gene primers served as the basis for estimated nucleated cell counts. Libraries were prepared by immunoSEQ multiplex PCR; TCRdb keeps only in-frame clonotypes and omits some of them. V, J and clone size are those of that table, while D and trimming were read from the DNA. Among roughly 300,000 clones listed, 83% were seen once. The chain recombines TRBV5-4 with TRBJ1-1; a possible D gene is TRBD1 (5 bases). The receptor's source is a woman in her 50s who had recovered from COVID-19. Input material: peripheral blood. The CDR3 here is CASKTVAGPEAFF. The CDR3, as DNA: TGTGCCAGCAAAACGGTGGCAGGGCCTGAAGCTTTCTTT.